One sample yielded the 20 T cell receptor beta chains listed below, sequenced in a study of TIL therapy for anti-PD-1-resistant metastatic lung cancer. Time point denoted: pre-treatment sample, taken before nivolumab and TIL therapy. This was the immunoSEQ v3 assay. Clones were sequenced by immunoSEQ multiplex PCR, and TCRdb holds only the in-frame ones, with some missing. Of roughly 60,000 clones in the sample, roughly 91% were seen once. Source: blood, taken at baseline. The receptors were sampled from a person between 30 and 79 years old with non-small cell lung cancer.

This chain connects TRBV15 to TRBJ1-2; TRBD1 matches at 7 bases. Losses at the gene ends were 1 base for V and 3 bases for J; bases not matched to a gene: 5. CDR3 length: 15 amino acids. Germline V gives CDR1 LNHNV, CDR2 YYDKDF (reference sequence). The CDR3 sequence is CATSRGGGGDYGYTF. CDR3 nucleotide sequence: TGTGCCACCAGCAGAGGTGGAGGGGGCGACTATGGCTACACCTTC.

The CDR3 bases are TGTGCCAGCAGCCTCCTGGACAGGGGCAAATCACCCCTCCACTTT. Residues: CASSLLDRGKSPLHF. This chain uses TRBV6-5 with TRBJ1-6; 9 nucleotides align to TRBD1. The CDR3 loop spans 15 amino acids. Looked up from germline, CDR1 is MNHEY and CDR2 is SVGAGI. V lost 6 bases and J lost 10; bases outside the gene matches: 10.

The CDR3 protein is CATTTSGGGDTQYF. In nucleotides, the CDR3 is TGTGCCACTACGACTAGCGGCGGTGGAGATACGCAGTATTTT. The rearrangement links TRBV19 to TRBJ2-3, with 9 bases fitting TRBD2. This CDR3 region has 14 residues. Germline lookup yields CDR1 LNHDA and CDR2 SQIVND (reference sequence). V dropped 10 bases and J dropped 5; count of bases not matched to a gene: 10.

The sample holds a few counts of this clone. The CDR3 protein is CASSPGGVGRGTEAFF. The CDR3 DNA sequence: TGTGCCAGCAGCCCCGGCGGGGTAGGGAGGGGCACTGAAGCTTTCTTT. The V and J genes are TRBV5-4 and TRBJ1-1; a possible D gene is TRBD1 (5 bases). The CDR3 is made up of 16 amino acids. The ends were cut back, 4 bases at V and 4 bases at J, with 20 bases in the middle. Germline V lookup: CDR1 SGHNT, CDR2 YYREEE (reference sequence).

The V and J genes are TRBV6-5 and TRBJ1-3, with D possibly matching TRBD1 (5 bases). This CDR3 contains 14 residues. CDR1 and CDR2 from the germline V gene are MNHEY and SVGAGI. Between the trimmed V and J ends, which lost 5 bases and 0 bases, there was a span of 8 bases. In DNA, the CDR3 is TGTGCCAGCAGTAACAGGTTCTCTGGAAACACCATATATTTT. Protein: CASSNRFSGNTIYF.

The chain carries TRBV27 and TRBJ2-7; possible D gene TRBD2, 5 bases. The V and J ends lost 5 bases and 0 bases respectively, with 14 bases between them. In germline, CDR1 is MNHEY, CDR2 SMNVEV (reference sequence). The CDR3 runs 15 residues. In DNA form, the CDR3 reads TGTGCCAGCAGTCCGGTGAGGGCGAGCTCCTACGAGCAGTACTTC. This encodes CASSPVRASSYEQYF.

The CDR3 region is CAISAGQGVIGYTF. CDR3 sequence (DNA): TGTGCCATCAGTGCGGGACAGGGGGTGATTGGCTACACCTTC. The V call is TRBV10-3, the J call TRBJ1-2, with 11 bases aligning to TRBD1. The V gene's germline CDR1 is ENHRY and CDR2 SYGVKD. The junction had 5 bases not matched to a gene; V was cut back by 4 bases and J by 7 bases. CDR3 length: 14 amino acids.

The V gene is TRBV4-1, the J gene TRBJ1-3; no firm D call. CDR3 length: 15 residues. From germline, CDR1 is MGHRA and CDR2 YSYEKL. V shed 0 bases and J shed 2 bases, with 8 bases lying between them. CDR3 DNA: TGCGCCAGCAGCCAAGAGGGCAGCCCTGGAAACACCATATATTTT. Protein product: CASSQEGSPGNTIYF.

V is TRBV6-5 and J is TRBJ2-3, with 8 bases aligning to TRBD1. V dropped 5 bases and J dropped 3; count of bases not matched to a gene: 7. This CDR3 comprises 15 residues. Germline CDR1 and CDR2: MNHEY and SVGAGI. CDR3 protein: CASSHRGSRTDTQYF. The DNA of the CDR3 is TGTGCCAGCAGTCACAGGGGGTCAAGGACAGATACGCAGTATTTT.

This chain connects TRBV19 to TRBJ2-7; D possibly uses TRBD1 or TRBD2 (7 bases each). This CDR3 contains 15 residues. The V gene lost 5 bases and the J gene lost 2 bases, with 16 bases spanning the gap. CDR1 is LNHDA, CDR2 SQIVND, per germline (reference sequence). The CDR3 sequence: CASSPQGGGAYEQYF. The CDR3 coding sequence is TGTGCCAGTAGTCCGCAGGGGGGGGGTGCCTACGAGCAGTACTTC.

The genes are TRBV3-1 (or the pseudogene TRBV3-2) and TRBJ2-6; perhaps TRBD2 as D (6 bases). There are 16 residues in the CDR3. V lost 1 base and J lost 2, with 9 bases in between. Germline values: CDR1 LGHDT, CDR2 YNNKEL (reference sequence). This CDR3 reads CASSQAPGAGANVLTF. CDR3 DNA: TGTGCCAGCAGCCAAGCCCCGGGGGCTGGGGCCAACGTCCTGACTTTC.

The rearrangement joins TRBV2 to TRBJ2-1, with 7 bases lining up with TRBD2. V shed 7 bases and J 1 base; nucleotides not matched to a gene: 7. The germline V gene has CDR1 SNHLY and CDR2 FYNNEI. The CDR3 has 15 amino acids. CDR3 protein: CASIAGDLSYNEQFF. The CDR3 DNA reads TGTGCCAGCATCGCGGGGGACTTATCCTACAATGAGCAGTTCTTC.

This clone appeared a single time. This chain connects TRBV5-1 to TRBJ1-1, with D uncertain. Per germline, CDR1 SGHRS and CDR2 YFSETQ. The CDR3 has 13 residues. The ends were cut back, 7 bases at V and 3 bases at J, with 13 bases in the middle. The CDR3 spells CASGSSPDTEAFF. The CDR3 DNA is TGCGCCAGCGGCTCGAGCCCCGACACTGAAGCTTTCTTT.

The J gene is TRBJ2-1, the V gene TRBV6-5, with TRBD1 matching over 8 bases. This CDR3 has 14 amino acids. From germline, CDR1 is MNHEY and CDR2 SVGAGI. The trim removed 3 bases at V and 7 bases at J, leaving 5 bases unmatched. The CDR3 nucleotides read TGTGCCAGCAGTTATACGGACAGGGATAATGAGCAGTTCTTC. Protein sequence: CASSYTDRDNEQFF.

This clone has a handful of counts. This chain connects TRBV12-5 to TRBJ1-1, with D perhaps TRBD1 (6 bases). The V and J ends lost 5 bases and 1 base respectively, with 17 bases between them. The CDR3 consists of 16 residues. Germline-derived CDR1 and CDR2 are LGHNT and FRNRAP. CDR3 bases: TGTGCTAGTGGTACCGTGGCCGGGACAACGAACACTGAAGCTTTCTTT. Protein sequence: CASGTVAGTTNTEAFF.

The chain combines TRBV18 with TRBJ2-2, with D perhaps TRBD1 (5 bases). CDR1 KGHSH and CDR2 LQKENI come from the germline V gene. This CDR3 has 15 amino acids. The V and J ends lost 5 bases and 1 base respectively, with 11 bases between them. CDR3 in DNA: TGTGCCAGCTCATCAGATGGACAGAACACCGGGGAGCTGTTTTTT. This translates into CASSSDGQNTGELFF.

The gene calls are TRBV6-6 and TRBJ1-2, with TRBD1 matching 12 bases. Trimming at V came to 3 bases and at J to 8 bases, leaving 7 bases not matched to a gene. The CDR3 is 15 residues long. CDR1 is MNHNY and CDR2 is SVGAGI in the germline V gene (reference sequence). The CDR3 protein is CASSYRGQGAGGYTF. CDR3 nucleotides: TGTGCCAGCAGTTATCGGGGACAGGGGGCGGGCGGCTACACCTTC.

The chain joins TRBV11-3 to TRBJ1-3; a weak D match, TRBD1 (5 bases). CDR3 length: 15 amino acids. The V end lost 6 bases, the J end lost 2 bases, and 14 bases lay between the germline ends. Germline V CDR1 and CDR2: SGHNT, YENEEA. The CDR3 region is CASSRWGGTGNTIYF. CDR3 in DNA: TGTGCCAGCAGTCGCTGGGGGGGGACTGGAAACACCATATATTTT. The variable domain in full, with the rest retrieved from reference TRBV11-3 and TRBJ1-3, is EAGVVQSPRYKIIEKKQPVAFWCNPISGHNTLYWYLQNLGQGPELLIRYENEEAVDDSQLPKDRFSAERLKGVDSTLKIQPAELGDSAVYLCASSRWGGTGNTIYFGEGSWLTVV.

The count of this clone is one. This sequence joins TRBV19 and TRBJ2-1; the D is unclear. Germline V lookup: CDR1 LNHDA, CDR2 SQIVND (reference sequence). This CDR3 has 14 residues. The V end was cut by 3 bases, the J end by 4 bases, with 10 bases between. CDR3 amino acids: CASSMGSQYNEQFF. In DNA form, the CDR3 reads TGTGCCAGTAGTATGGGCTCACAGTACAATGAGCAGTTCTTC.

V is TRBV19 and J is TRBJ1-6; 7 nucleotides match TRBD1. CDR3 length: 14 amino acids. V lost 6 bases to trimming and J lost 7 bases; unmatched junction nucleotides: 6. CDR1 and CDR2 (germline): LNHDA, SQIVND (reference sequence). Here the CDR3 reads CASRQTGENSPLHF. The CDR3 region has the DNA TGTGCCAGTAGACAAACAGGGGAGAATTCACCCCTCCACTTT.